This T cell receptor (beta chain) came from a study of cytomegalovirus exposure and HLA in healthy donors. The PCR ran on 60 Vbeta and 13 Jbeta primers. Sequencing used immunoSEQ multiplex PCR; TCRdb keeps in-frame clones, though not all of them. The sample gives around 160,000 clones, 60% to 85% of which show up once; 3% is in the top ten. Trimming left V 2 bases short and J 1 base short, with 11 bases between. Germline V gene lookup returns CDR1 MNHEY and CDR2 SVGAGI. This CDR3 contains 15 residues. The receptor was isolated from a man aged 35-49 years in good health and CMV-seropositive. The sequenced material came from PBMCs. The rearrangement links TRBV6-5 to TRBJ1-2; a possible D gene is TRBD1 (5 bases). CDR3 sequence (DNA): TGTGCCAGCAGTTACGGGGGGGGGATTAACTATGGCTACACCTTC. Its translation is CASSYGGGINYGYTF.